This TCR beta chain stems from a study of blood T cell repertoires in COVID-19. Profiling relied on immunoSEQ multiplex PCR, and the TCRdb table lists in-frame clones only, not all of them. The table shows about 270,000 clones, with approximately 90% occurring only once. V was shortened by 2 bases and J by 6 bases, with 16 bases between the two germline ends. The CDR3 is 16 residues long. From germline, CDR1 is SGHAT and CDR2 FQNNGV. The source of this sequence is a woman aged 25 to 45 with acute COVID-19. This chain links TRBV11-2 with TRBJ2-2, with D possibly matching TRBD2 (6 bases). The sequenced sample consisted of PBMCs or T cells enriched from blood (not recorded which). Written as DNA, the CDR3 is TGTGCCAGCAGCTTAAATGGGGGAGGCACCTCCGGGGAGCTGTTTTTT. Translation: CASSLNGGGTSGELFF.